Listed below are T cell receptor beta chains from one sample, sequenced in a study of OX40 agonist ivuxolimab in advanced cancers. The repertoire was sequenced with immunoSEQ multiplex PCR; TCRdb's copy has only in-frame clones and lacks some. The table lists some 100,000 clones, 94% of them singletons. The starting material was CD4+ or CD8+ T cells sorted from blood, obtained in a trial of the OX40 agonist ivuxolimab. Source of these receptors: an adult with an advanced solid tumor such as melanoma, head and neck, liver or kidney cancer. Each CDR3 is given with its conserved first and last residue. D genes are given only for firm matches. Some rows mark clone size as missing; the rest say once, few, many or name a class of expanded clone.

V	size	J	D	CDR3	DNA
TRBV9	few	TRBJ1-4	TRBD1	CASSPRTGGAEKLFF	TGTGCCAGCAGCCCAAGGACAGGGGGTGCTGAAAAACTGTTTTTT
TRBV4-2	NA	TRBJ2-1	TRBD2	CASSPYTTSGGTYNEQFF	TGTGCCAGCAGCCCATACACGACTAGCGGGGGAACCTACAATGAGCAGTTCTTC
TRBV25-1	NA	TRBJ1-3	NA	CAVGSGNTIYF	TGTGCCGTCGGGTCTGGAAACACCATATATTTT
TRBV11-2	NA	TRBJ2-3	NA	CASSLSSLGTDTQYF	TGTGCCAGCAGCTTAAGCTCCCTCGGCACAGATACGCAGTATTTT
TRBV6-5	NA	TRBJ2-2	TRBD2	CASSSSGGPTGELFF	TGTGCCAGCAGTTCCTCGGGGGGGCCCACCGGGGAGCTGTTTTTT
TRBV6-5	NA	TRBJ2-7	TRBD1	CASSYITGQSYEQYF	TGTGCCAGCTCTTACATTACGGGACAGTCCTACGAGCAGTACTTC
TRBV28	NA	TRBJ2-7	TRBD1	CASSFRRGRDEQYF	TGTGCCAGCAGTTTTCGCAGGGGGCGGGACGAGCAGTACTTC
TRBV5-1	once	TRBJ2-2	NA	CASSLGTDTGELFF	TGCGCCAGCAGCTTGGGGACAGACACCGGGGAGCTGTTTTTT
TRBV19	once	TRBJ2-3	NA	CASTYGTDTQYF	TGTGCCAGTACCTACGGGACAGATACGCAGTATTTT
TRBV27	NA	TRBJ2-7	NA	CASSLGIGLSYEQYF	TGTGCCAGCAGTTTAGGAATCGGTCTCTCCTACGAGCAGTACTTC
TRBV7-9	NA	TRBJ2-1	NA	CASSFSGVNYNEQFF	TGTGCCAGCAGCTTCTCGGGGGTGAACTACAATGAGCAGTTCTTC
TRBV19	few	TRBJ2-7	NA	CASSVPGDEQYF	TGTGCCAGTAGTGTCCCAGGGGACGAGCAGTACTTC
TRBV10-1	NA	TRBJ2-5	NA	CASIETVNQGETQYF	TGCGCCAGCATTGAGACAGTTAACCAGGGGGAGACCCAGTACTTC
TRBV6-5	once	TRBJ2-7	NA	CASSYGTSSSYEQYF	TGTGCCAGCAGTTACGGGACGTCGAGCTCCTACGAGCAGTACTTC
TRBV7-9	once	TRBJ2-3	TRBD1	CASSSGQGGTDTQYF	TGTGCCAGCAGCTCCGGACAGGGAGGCACAGATACGCAGTATTTT
TRBV6-6	once	TRBJ2-2	NA	CASRPWGLTGELFF	TGTGCCAGCCGCCCTTGGGGCTTGACCGGGGAGCTGTTTTTT
TRBV2	NA	TRBJ1-2	NA	CASSEEIRVLF	TGTGCCAGCAGTGAAGAAATCCGGGTTCTCTTC
TRBV21-1	NA	TRBJ1-1	NA	CARGVGMNTEAFF	TGTGCCAGGGGGGTGGGCATGAACACTGAAGCTTTCTTT